This passage covers 23 T cell receptor beta chains from one sample sequenced in a study of cytomegalovirus exposure and HLA in healthy donors. In the PCR, 60 Vbeta and 13 Jbeta primers were used. The assay was immunoSEQ multiplex PCR, and TCRdb's table has in-frame clones only and misses some. Of roughly 150,000 clones in the sample, 85% are singletons; the top ten hold 1%. Specimen: PBMCs. The origin of the receptors is a boy younger than 10 in good health and CMV-seronegative.

This clone was seen once. The chain couples TRBV7-9 to TRBJ1-3; D is uncertain. The CDR3 is made up of 18 amino acids. Trimming removed 4 bases at V and 0 bases at J, with 19 bases between. Per the germline V gene, CDR1 is SEHNR and CDR2 is FQNEAQ (reference sequence). CDR3: CASSSLLSPPVSGNTIYF. The CDR3 DNA reads TGTGCCAGCAGCTCGCTTTTAAGTCCCCCGGTCTCTGGAAACACCATATATTTT.

This clone was observed once. The V and J genes are TRBV28 and TRBJ1-6; D is ambiguous. The CDR3 is made up of 17 amino acids. Trimming took off 5 bases at V and 7 bases at J, with 21 bases between the two ends. Germline CDR1 and CDR2: MDHEN and SYDVKM. CDR3 sequence: CASSRKVAGKRNSPLHF. CDR3 in DNA: TGTGCCAGCAGTCGGAAGGTGGCAGGCAAAAGGAATTCACCCCTCCACTTT. The full variable domain, in which reference TRBV28 and TRBJ1-6 provide the parts outside the CDR3, is DVKVTQSSRYLVKRTGEKVFLECVQDMDHENMFWYRQDPGLGLRLIYFSYDVKMKEKGDIPEGYSVSREKKERFSLILESASTNQTSMYLCASSRKVAGKRNSPLHFGNGTRLTVT.

The V and J genes are TRBV4-1 and TRBJ1-4, with a weak D call TRBD1 (6 bases). V was clipped by 0 bases and J by 0 bases, with 14 bases between them. The germline V gene encodes CDR1 MGHRA and CDR2 YSYEKL. The CDR3 loop spans 18 amino acids. CDR3 protein: CASSQERGGGATNEKLFF. CDR3 DNA sequence: TGCGCCAGCAGCCAAGAACGGGGCGGGGGCGCAACTAATGAAAAACTGTTTTTT.

The gene calls are TRBV2 and TRBJ2-1; D unresolved. The V end was cut by 7 bases, the J end by 0 bases, with 7 bases between. Germline-derived CDR1 and CDR2 are SNHLY and FYNNEI. There are 13 residues in the CDR3. The chain's CDR3 is CASTLSSYNEQFF. The CDR3 region has the DNA TGTGCCAGCACACTGAGCTCCTACAATGAGCAGTTCTTC.

Points on this clone: Other DNA variants within this sample encode the same CDR3. CDR3 loop: CASSSGTGDTGELFF. The DNA for the CDR3 is TGCGCCAGCAGCTCAGGGACAGGGGACACCGGGGAGCTGTTTTTT. J is TRBJ2-2 and V is TRBV5-1; TRBD1 matches at 10 bases. This CDR3 has 15 amino acids. Trimming at V came to 3 bases and at J to 3 bases, leaving 2 bases not matched to a gene. Germline CDR1 and CDR2: SGHRS and YFSETQ.

J is TRBJ2-3 and V is TRBV28; tentatively, D is TRBD2 (5 bases). CDR3 length: 13 amino acids. Germline CDR1 reads MDHEN; CDR2 reads SYDVKM. V lost 11 bases to trimming and J lost 0 bases, with 12 bases between them. The CDR3 bases are TGTGCCGGGAGCCGGTCTAGCACAGATACGCAGTATTTT. It yields the protein CAGSRSSTDTQYF. The full variable domain, rest sourced from reference TRBV28 and TRBJ2-3, is DVKVTQSSRYLVKRTGEKVFLECVQDMDHENMFWYRQDPGLGLRLIYFSYDVKMKEKGDIPEGYSVSREKKERFSLILESASTNQTSMYLCAGSRSSTDTQYFGPGTRLTVL.

The chain has TRBV28 and TRBJ2-5; D remains ambiguous. The V and J ends lost 6 bases and 3 bases respectively, with 14 bases between them. This CDR3 has 14 amino acids. CDR1 MDHEN and CDR2 SYDVKM come from the germline V gene. The CDR3 loop is CASRLTRPKETQYF. The CDR3 DNA sequence: TGTGCCAGCAGACTGACACGGCCCAAAGAGACCCAGTACTTC.

The chain combines TRBV5-8 with TRBJ1-4, with D perhaps TRBD1 (5 bases). This CDR3 region has 12 residues. Between the trimmed V and J ends, which lost 4 bases and 8 bases, there was a span of 9 bases. Germline V gene sequence: CDR1 SGHTS, CDR2 YDEGEE. In DNA, the CDR3 is TGTGCCAGCAGCCTCAGGGTAGAAAAACTGTTTTTT. Translating it yields CASSLRVEKLFF.

The J gene is TRBJ2-1, the V gene TRBV11-3; 8 nucleotides align to TRBD1. CDR3 size: 17 residues. Germline-derived CDR1 and CDR2 are SGHNT and YENEEA. With 5 bases clipped from V and 7 bases from J, the junction kept 16 bases outside the gene matches. CDR3 protein: CASSRGFGQGTENEQFF. The CDR3 bases are TGTGCCAGCAGCCGAGGGTTTGGACAGGGTACGGAGAATGAGCAGTTCTTC.

The V and J genes are TRBV5-1 and TRBJ2-1, with 14 bases lining up with TRBD2. The CDR3 sequence is 17 residues long. Germline CDR1 is SGHRS and CDR2 is YFSETQ. The trim removed 4 bases at V and 7 bases at J, leaving 10 bases unmatched. The CDR3, as DNA: TGCGCCAGCAGCCCGGGACTAGCGGGAGCGGCCATAAATGAGCAGTTCTTC. Protein product: CASSPGLAGAAINEQFF. The variable domain in full, completed from reference TRBV5-1 and TRBJ2-1, reads KAGVTQTPRYLIKTRGQQVTLSCSPISGHRSVSWYQQTPGQGLQFLFEYFSETQRNKGNFPGRFSGRQFSNSRSEMNVSTLELGDSALYLCASSPGLAGAAINEQFFGPGTRLTVL.

The rearrangement links TRBV5-4 to TRBJ2-5, with a weak D call TRBD2 (5 bases). Germline V gives CDR1 SGHNT, CDR2 YYREEE (reference sequence). Between the trimmed V and J ends, which lost 2 bases and 9 bases, there was a span of 8 bases. CDR3 size: 11 residues. The CDR3 DNA reads TGTGCCAGCAGCTTTGAGGAGGCCCAGTACTTC. It is translated as CASSFEEAQYF.

CDR3: CASSPEGQGYTF. DNA for the CDR3: TGTGCCAGCAGTCCCGAGGGACAGGGCTACACCTTC. The chain has TRBV28 and TRBJ1-2; 7 nucleotides line up with TRBD1. Trimming removed 5 bases from V and 8 bases from J; junction bases left unmatched: 5. The CDR3 is 12 amino acids. Germline lookup yields CDR1 MDHEN and CDR2 SYDVKM.

The chain joins TRBV5-4 to TRBJ1-3; D is possibly TRBD1 (5 bases). V dropped 5 bases and J dropped 0 bases, with 12 bases sitting between them. The CDR3 length is 15 residues. CDR1 is SGHNT and CDR2 is YYREEE in the germline V gene (reference sequence). The CDR3 DNA reads TGTGCCAGCAGTCGACAGCCCTACTCTGGAAACACCATATATTTT. Protein: CASSRQPYSGNTIYF.

The rearrangement uses TRBV11-2 and TRBJ2-3; D is ambiguous. CDR3 length: 14 residues. Germline V CDR1 and CDR2: SGHAT, FQNNGV. The V gene lost 3 bases and the J gene lost 5 bases, with 12 bases spanning the gap. The DNA of the CDR3 is TGTGCCAGCAGCTTGTTGGCGGCGGTAGATACGCAGTATTTT. Its protein is CASSLLAAVDTQYF.

This rearrangement joins TRBV7-6 to TRBJ2-3; the D gene is possibly TRBD2 (6 bases). Looked up from germline, CDR1 is SGHVS and CDR2 is FNYEAQ. The germline V and J ends were trimmed by 5 bases and 0 bases, with 21 bases remaining between them. CDR3 length: 18 residues. CDR3: CASSPIMTGESSTDTQYF. The DNA for the CDR3 is TGTGCCAGCAGCCCAATTATGACGGGGGAATCTAGCACAGATACGCAGTATTTT.

CDR3 in DNA: TGTGCCAGCAGTGAGTTAACCGGGACACCGGGAAACACCATATATTTT. Translated: CASSELTGTPGNTIYF. The chain carries TRBV6-1 and TRBJ1-3; TRBD1 might be the D (6 bases). Per the germline V gene, CDR1 is MNHNS and CDR2 is SASEGT. CDR3 length equals 16 residues. Trimming left V 3 bases short and J 4 bases short, with 16 bases between.

This chain connects TRBV5-5 to TRBJ2-7, with no clear D. Germline-derived CDR1 and CDR2 are SGHKS and YYEKEE (reference sequence). V dropped 1 base and J dropped 0 bases, with 14 bases sitting between them. The CDR3 is 16 amino acids. CDR3 region: CASSLSPILDSYEQYF. For the CDR3, the DNA is TGTGCCAGCAGCTTGTCCCCCATCCTAGACTCCTACGAGCAGTACTTC.

The sample holds one count of this clone. V gene TRBV10-1 combines with J gene TRBJ2-1; D is possibly TRBD1 (6 bases). CDR3 length: 15 amino acids. From germline, CDR1 is WNHNN and CDR2 SYGVQD (reference sequence). Between the trimmed V and J ends, which lost 3 bases and 3 bases, there was a span of 12 bases. The CDR3 DNA reads TGCGCCAGCAGTGAACCTACAGGGCTCTACAATGAGCAGTTCTTC. Translated, it gives CASSEPTGLYNEQFF.

Written as DNA, the CDR3 is TGTGCCAGCAAACAAGCGGGAGGTTACAATGAGCAGTTCTTC. Amino acids: CASKQAGGYNEQFF. The chain recombines TRBV27 with TRBJ2-1; 9 nucleotides line up with TRBD2. Germline CDR1 reads MNHEY; CDR2 reads SMNVEV (reference sequence). The CDR3 length is 14 residues. J gave up 4 bases and V 7 bases, and 5 bases lay outside the gene matches.

This clone was counted once. The chain combines TRBV4-2 with TRBJ2-1, with 11 bases matching TRBD2. CDR3 length: 16 amino acids. V was pared by 1 base and J by 4 bases, with 3 bases of the junction left unmatched. The V gene's germline CDR1 is LGHNA and CDR2 YNFKEQ. CDR3 nucleotides: TGTGCCAGCAGCCAAGGACTAGCGGGGTTTTACAATGAGCAGTTCTTC. The encoded protein is CASSQGLAGFYNEQFF.

The chain recombines TRBV6-4 with TRBJ2-2; 11 positions match TRBD2. With 0 bases clipped from V and 5 bases from J, the junction kept 8 bases outside the gene matches. The CDR3 is 18 residues long. In germline, CDR1 is MRHNA, CDR2 SNTAGT. The CDR3 region is CASSDSTSGGKGTGELFF. CDR3 bases: TGTGCCAGCAGTGACTCAACTAGCGGGGGAAAGGGAACCGGGGAGCTGTTTTTT.

The chain recombines TRBV10-3 with TRBJ2-7; 14 bases agree with TRBD2. The trim removed 0 bases at V and 10 bases at J, leaving 8 bases unmatched. The CDR3 length is 16 residues. Germline assignment: CDR1 ENHRY and CDR2 SYGVKD. CDR3 in DNA: TGTGCCATCAGTGAGTCTCTTGGGACTAGCGGGAGAATTCAGTACTTC. Its translation is CAISESLGTSGRIQYF.

This clone was observed a few times. This chain uses TRBV5-1 with TRBJ1-2, with D unclear. V lost 0 bases and J 2 bases, leaving 5 bases between the germline ends. The CDR3 is made up of 13 amino acids. Germline-derived CDR1 and CDR2 are SGHRS and YFSETQ. The CDR3 reads CASSLDNNYGYTF. The DNA for the CDR3 is TGCGCCAGCAGCTTGGACAACAACTATGGCTACACCTTC. Complete variable domain (other parts from reference TRBV5-1 and TRBJ1-2): KAGVTQTPRYLIKTRGQQVTLSCSPISGHRSVSWYQQTPGQGLQFLFEYFSETQRNKGNFPGRFSGRQFSNSRSEMNVSTLELGDSALYLCASSLDNNYGYTFGSGTRLTVV.